Many counts were recorded for the clone carrying this T cell receptor (beta chain). These data come from a study of neurological immune-mediated disorders. Study information: Of approximately 34 multiple sclerosis patients, about 30 were relapsing-remitting and 3 secondary progressive.

MiXCR was run by TCRdb on the 5' RACE reads, yielding one entry per CDR3 protein. This sample yields about 58,000 distinct CDR3 sequences, of which under 3.5% are seen a single time; approximately 7.1% belongs to the top ten. The TCR comes from a woman aged 60-75 years with multiple sclerosis. The sample comprised PBMCs.

The CDR3 DNA follows: TGTGCCAGCAGCTTAGATATTTACAGGGATATTCGGTACTTC. Translating it yields CASSLDIYRDIRYF. V is TRBV11-2 and J is TRBJ2-7; D might be TRBD1 (6 bases). Between the trimmed V and J ends, which lost 0 bases and 12 bases, there was a span of 18 bases. The CDR3 sequence is 14 residues long. CDR1 is SGHAT, CDR2 FQNNGV, per germline.